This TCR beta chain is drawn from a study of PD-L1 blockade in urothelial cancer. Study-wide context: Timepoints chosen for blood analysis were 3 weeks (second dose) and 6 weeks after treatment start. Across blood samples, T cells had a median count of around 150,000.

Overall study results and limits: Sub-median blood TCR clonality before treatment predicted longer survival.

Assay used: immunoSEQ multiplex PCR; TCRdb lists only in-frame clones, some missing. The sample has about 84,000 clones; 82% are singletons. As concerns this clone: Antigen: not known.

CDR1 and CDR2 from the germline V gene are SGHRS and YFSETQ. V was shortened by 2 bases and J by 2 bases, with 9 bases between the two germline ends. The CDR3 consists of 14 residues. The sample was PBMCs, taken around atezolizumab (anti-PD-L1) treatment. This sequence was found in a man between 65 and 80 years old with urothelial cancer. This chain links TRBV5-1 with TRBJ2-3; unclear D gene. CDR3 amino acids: CASSLTETTDTQYF. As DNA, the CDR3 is TGCGCCAGCAGCTTAACAGAAACCACAGATACGCAGTATTTT.